The 4 T cell receptor beta chains in this list originate from one sample, sequenced in a study of blood T cell repertoires in COVID-19. Here immunoSEQ multiplex PCR was the method, and the copy in TCRdb shows in-frame clones only, minus some. The profile covers around 250,000 clones, with approximately 86% appearing a single time and 1.5% to 2% taken by the ten largest. What was sequenced was peripheral blood. Source of these receptors: a woman in her fifties or sixties who had recovered from COVID-19.

This chain uses TRBV28 with TRBJ1-4, with 10 bases aligning to TRBD1. Trimming at V came to 6 bases and at J to 8 bases, leaving 12 bases not matched to a gene. Germline lookup yields CDR1 MDHEN and CDR2 SYDVKM. This CDR3 has 16 residues. The chain's CDR3 is CASSSPGQGVREKLFF. CDR3 coding DNA: TGTGCCAGCAGCTCACCCGGACAGGGGGTTAGGGAAAAACTGTTTTTT.

Many counts were recorded for this clone. This chain uses TRBV28 with TRBJ1-5; the D is unclear. This CDR3 has 13 amino acids. Deletions cut 10 bases from V and 2 bases from J, with 12 bases between. Germline loops: CDR1 MDHEN, CDR2 SYDVKM. The CDR3 sequence is CATEFVRNQPQHF. In DNA form, the CDR3 reads TGTGCCACCGAGTTTGTGCGCAATCAGCCCCAGCATTTT.

The rearrangement joins TRBV7-3 to TRBJ2-2; a weak D match, TRBD2 (6 bases). The CDR3 sequence is 16 residues long. CDR1 is SGHTA, CDR2 FQGTGA, per germline. V was cut by 2 bases and J by 1 base, with 11 bases left in between. DNA of the CDR3: TGTGCCAGCAGCTTAGTCGGGGGACTGAACACCGGGGAGCTGTTTTTT. Protein sequence: CASSLVGGLNTGELFF.

The chain combines TRBV7-6 with TRBJ2-2, with D possibly TRBD1 on 6 matching bases. The germline CDR1 and CDR2 sequences are SGHVS and FNYEAQ. Between the trimmed V and J ends, which lost 5 bases and 1 base, there was a span of 11 bases. The CDR3 is 15 residues long. CDR3 protein: CASSPGQRNTGELFF. In DNA form, the CDR3 reads TGTGCCAGCAGCCCGGGACAAAGGAACACCGGGGAGCTGTTTTTT. The full variable domain, its missing parts supplied by reference TRBV7-6 and TRBJ2-2, is GAGVSQSPRYKVTKRGQDVALRCDPISGHVSLYWYRQALGQGPEFLTYFNYEAQQDKSGLPNDRFSAERPEGSISTLTIQRTEQRDSAMYRCASSPGQRNTGELFFGEGSRLTVL.